These 19 T cell receptor beta chains were all obtained from the same sample, sequenced in a study of blood T cell repertoires in COVID-19. The table came from immunoSEQ multiplex PCR; TCRdb's copy has only in-frame clones and leaves some out. The data show roughly 100,000 clones, around 79% seen once. The sequenced sample consisted of peripheral blood. The source of these receptors is a woman older than 75 with acute or convalescent COVID-19.

The V call is TRBV6-5, the J call TRBJ2-1, with 12 bases fitting TRBD1. The CDR3 is 15 amino acids. Trimming took 6 bases from V and 8 from J; bases not matched to a gene: 8. CDR1 is MNHEY, CDR2 SVGAGI, per germline. CDR3 residues: CASRPGTGGRDEQFF. The DNA of the CDR3 is TGTGCCAGCAGGCCCGGGACAGGGGGCCGGGATGAGCAGTTCTTC.

The chain carries TRBV5-1 and TRBJ2-7; the match to TRBD1 covers 9 bases. This CDR3 spans 16 amino acids. Germline values: CDR1 SGHRS, CDR2 YFSETQ. Unmatched junction bases numbered 16, after V lost 6 bases and J lost 6 bases. DNA for the CDR3: TGCGCCAGCACCTCATCAATTGACAGGGGGAATCGCGAGCAGTACTTC. It encodes CASTSSIDRGNREQYF.

The chain combines TRBV3-1 (or the pseudogene TRBV3-2) with TRBJ2-2, with D tentatively TRBD1 (5 bases). Germline CDR1 LGHDT, CDR2 YNNKEL (reference sequence). Trimming took off 7 bases at V and 0 bases at J, with 12 bases between the two ends. The CDR3 is made up of 15 amino acids. In DNA, the CDR3 is TGTGCCAGCACCCGAGGACACTCGAACACCGGGGAGCTGTTTTTT. Translation gives CASTRGHSNTGELFF.

The rearrangement joins TRBV19 to TRBJ2-7; D might be TRBD1 (5 bases). V lost 5 bases, J lost 2 bases, and 13 bases lay in between. The CDR3 runs 14 residues. Germline-derived CDR1 and CDR2 are LNHDA and SQIVND (reference sequence). CDR3 sequence: CASSLSTATYEQYF. In DNA, the CDR3 is TGTGCCAGTAGTCTCTCGACAGCCACCTACGAGCAGTACTTC.

The J gene is TRBJ2-3, the V gene TRBV5-4; 7 bases line up with TRBD2. Germline CDR1 SGHNT, CDR2 YYREEE (reference sequence). V lost 0 bases to trimming and J lost 7 bases; unmatched junction nucleotides: 8. This CDR3 is 15 amino acids long. The CDR3 here is CASSLDRASGNTQYF. The CDR3 DNA reads TGTGCCAGCAGCTTGGATCGAGCTAGCGGCAATACGCAGTATTTT.

The chain recombines TRBV3-1 (or the pseudogene TRBV3-2) with TRBJ1-5, with D uncertain. Germline values: CDR1 LGHDT, CDR2 YNNKEL (reference sequence). CDR3 length equals 17 residues. V was cut by 1 base and J by 2 bases, with 15 bases left in between. This chain's CDR3 is CASSQGTPLEGNQPQHF. In DNA form, the CDR3 reads TGTGCCAGCAGCCAAGGGACTCCTCTCGAGGGCAATCAGCCCCAGCATTTT.

This clone was detected only once. The J gene is TRBJ1-2, the V gene TRBV5-1; a possible D gene is TRBD1 (5 bases). V was cut by 1 base and J by 7 bases, with 11 bases left in between. Germline V lookup: CDR1 SGHRS, CDR2 YFSETQ. The CDR3 is made up of 13 amino acids. The CDR3 is CASSLQRGFGYTF. The CDR3 bases are TGCGCCAGCAGCTTGCAGCGGGGCTTTGGCTACACCTTC.

This clone was counted only a few times. The V call is TRBV5-1, the J call TRBJ2-3, with D possibly being TRBD1 (7 bases). Per germline, CDR1 SGHRS and CDR2 YFSETQ. This CDR3 is built from 16 residues. V lost 0 bases and J lost 1, with 12 bases in between. In nucleotides, the CDR3 is TGCGCCAGCAGCTTGGCAGGGGGGAGCGGCACAGATACGCAGTATTTT. It specifies CASSLAGGSGTDTQYF.

This clone showed up just a few times. The chain links TRBV21-1 to TRBJ1-4; TRBD1 was called by the table and not checked on the DNA. TRBV21-1 is marked as a pseudogene. The CDR3 has 14 residues. Here the CDR3 reads CASEGTFFCEKLFF. The CDR3 region has the DNA TGTGCCAGCGAGGGGACATTCTTTTGCGAAAAACTGTTTTTT.

The V and J genes are TRBV5-4 and TRBJ1-2; D unresolved. The V end was cut by 0 bases, the J end by 8 bases, with 14 bases between. This CDR3 is built from 14 residues. The V gene's germline CDR1 is SGHNT and CDR2 YYREEE (reference sequence). This CDR3 reads CASSLGAPWSGYTF. As DNA, the CDR3 is TGTGCCAGCAGCTTGGGGGCCCCCTGGTCCGGCTACACCTTC. The full variable domain, with the rest looked up from reference TRBV5-4 and TRBJ1-2, is ETGVTQSPTHLIKTRGQQVTLRCSSQSGHNTVSWYQQALGQGPQFIFQYYREEENGRGNFPPRFSGLQFPNYSSELNVNALELDDSALYLCASSLGAPWSGYTFGSGTRLTVV.

The chain has TRBV19 and TRBJ2-5; D is uncertain. Germline lookup yields CDR1 LNHDA and CDR2 SQIVND (reference sequence). CDR3 length equals 13 residues. V gave up 9 bases and J gave up 2 bases, with 13 bases separating them. The CDR3 here is CASSRLRQETQYF. CDR3 DNA sequence: TGTGCCAGCTCGAGACTGAGACAAGAGACCCAGTACTTC.

This chain links TRBV19 with TRBJ1-4, with D unclear. CDR1 LNHDA and CDR2 SQIVND come from the germline V gene (reference sequence). CDR3 length equals 11 residues. Trimming shortened V by 7 bases and J by 13 bases, and 13 bases separated the two germline ends. CDR3 protein: CASTESDLLFF. The CDR3 DNA reads TGTGCCAGTACCGAGTCCGACTTACTGTTTTTT.

This chain's CDR3 is CASSSWTGVGNTIYF. For the CDR3, the DNA is TGTGCCAGTAGTTCATGGACAGGGGTTGGAAACACCATATATTTT. This sequence joins TRBV19 and TRBJ1-3; 9 nucleotides line up with TRBD1. The junction had 5 bases not matched to a gene; V was cut back by 5 bases and J by 3 bases. This CDR3 is built from 15 residues. Germline-derived CDR1 and CDR2 are LNHDA and SQIVND (reference sequence).

This clone occurred once. V is TRBV6-1 and J is TRBJ1-6; a possible D gene is TRBD1 (5 bases). Germline CDR1 MNHNS, CDR2 SASEGT. This CDR3 is 12 amino acids long. Trimming pared 3 bases from V and 9 bases from J, leaving 6 bases between. The chain's CDR3 is CASSDGGSPLHF. The DNA for the CDR3 is TGTGCCAGCAGTGACGGGGGTTCACCCCTCCACTTT.

The gene calls are TRBV4-2 and TRBJ2-5; D is unresolved. In germline, CDR1 is LGHNA, CDR2 YNFKEQ. The CDR3 has 16 amino acids. V gave up 0 bases and J gave up 3 bases, with 14 bases separating them. The CDR3, as DNA: TGTGCCAGCAGCCAAGATATCTACAGTCGAAAAGAGACCCAGTACTTC. The encoded protein is CASSQDIYSRKETQYF.

Turning to this clone: Other DNA sequences in this specimen translate into the identical CDR3. The chain joins TRBV11-3 to TRBJ2-7, with no clear D. V shed 2 bases and J shed 3 bases, with 5 bases lying between them. Germline loops: CDR1 SGHNT, CDR2 YENEEA. CDR3 length: 12 residues. CDR3 DNA: TGTGCCAGCAGCTTAAACGGCTACGAGCAGTACTTC. Amino acid sequence: CASSLNGYEQYF.

This clone has more than one count but fewer than ten. The chain joins TRBV4-3 to TRBJ2-3, with 7 bases aligning to TRBD1. Trimming removed 4 bases from V and 4 bases from J; junction bases left unmatched: 11. The CDR3 has 16 amino acids. Germline V lookup: CDR1 LGHNA, CDR2 YSLEER. CDR3 nucleotides: TGCGCCAGCAGCCCACACAGGGGCAAGGGGGCAGATACGCAGTATTTT. It translates to CASSPHRGKGADTQYF.

J is TRBJ2-7 and V is TRBV4-3, with D uncertain. There are 16 residues in the CDR3. Trimming removed 0 bases from V and 0 bases from J, with 12 bases in between. The germline V gene encodes CDR1 LGHNA and CDR2 YSLEER. For the CDR3, the DNA is TGCGCCAGCAGCCAAGATCGTCAGGCCAGCTCCTACGAGCAGTACTTC. Amino acid sequence: CASSQDRQASSYEQYF.

The rearrangement uses TRBV10-3 and TRBJ2-2; 9 nucleotides agree with TRBD1. Germline CDR1 reads ENHRY; CDR2 reads SYGVKD. The V gene end was trimmed by 4 bases and the J gene end by 6 bases; junction bases not matched to a gene: 9. This CDR3 has 16 amino acids. The CDR3 sequence: CAISVGQGSNPGELFF. CDR3 nucleotide sequence: TGTGCCATCAGTGTCGGACAGGGGAGTAACCCCGGGGAGCTGTTTTTT.